The 3 T cell receptor beta chains below all came from one sample that was sequenced in a study of T cell responses to AZD1222 COVID-19 vaccine. Sequenced by immunoSEQ multiplex PCR; TCRdb stores in-frame clones only, minus some. The data show fewer than 95,000 clones, 70% to 90% seen once. The source was peripheral blood, collected 28 days after the second AZD1222 dose. All receptors come from an adult who received the AZD1222 COVID-19 vaccine.

The CDR3 region has the DNA TGTGCCACCGACCCAGGGACCCAGTACTTC. It translates to CATDPGTQYF. J is TRBJ2-5 and V is TRBV24-1; D unresolved. The V gene's germline CDR1 is KGHDR and CDR2 SFDVKD. The CDR3 extends over 10 amino acids. V lost 9 bases and J 7 bases, leaving 8 bases between the germline ends.

This clone occurred once. The chain employs TRBV5-1 and TRBJ1-4, with a tentative D call TRBD1 (6 bases). Germline assignment: CDR1 SGHRS and CDR2 YFSETQ. The CDR3 runs to 14 residues. V was trimmed by 3 bases and J by 7 bases, leaving 13 bases between them. CDR3 sequence reads: CASSSTGLGEKLFF. CDR3 DNA: TGCGCCAGCAGCTCAACAGGGTTGGGTGAAAAACTGTTTTTT. The full variable domain, completed using reference TRBV5-1 and TRBJ1-4, is KAGVTQTPRYLIKTRGQQVTLSCSPISGHRSVSWYQQTPGQGLQFLFEYFSETQRNKGNFPGRFSGRQFSNSRSEMNVSTLELGDSALYLCASSSTGLGEKLFFGSGTQLSVL.

This chain uses TRBV18 with TRBJ1-6, with D possibly TRBD1 on 6 matching bases. V was trimmed by 2 bases and J by 7 bases, leaving 12 bases between them. Germline values: CDR1 KGHSH, CDR2 LQKENI. The CDR3 loop spans 15 amino acids. Here the CDR3 DNA reads TGTGCCAGCTCACCAAGTGAGACAGGCAATTCACCCCTCCACTTT. It codes for CASSPSETGNSPLHF.